The rows below give T cell receptor beta chains drawn from one sample of a study of cytomegalovirus exposure and HLA in healthy donors. Assay: immunoSEQ multiplex PCR; the TCRdb copy retains only in-frame clones and omits some. The profile shows about 31,000 clones, less than 75% of them singletons. The sequencing sample was made of PBMCs. All receptors come from a man between 40 and 49 years old in good health and CMV-seropositive. Both conserved end residues are part of each CDR3. A D gene is named only where the DNA matches it firmly. Not all rows give a size; the values are once, few, many and, for expanded clones, a class.

CDR3 protein: CAISGGQADSPLHF
CDR3 DNA: TGTGCCATCAGTGGGGGGCAGGCTGACTCACCCCTCCACTTT
V gene: TRBV10-3
clone size: NA
D gene: NA
J gene: TRBJ1-6

CDR3 protein: CASSLWGQLNTEAFF
CDR3 DNA: TGTGCCAGCAGTTTATGGGGACAGTTGAACACTGAAGCTTTCTTT
V gene: TRBV27
clone size: NA
D gene: TRBD1
J gene: TRBJ1-1

CDR3 protein: CASSRGDRGFEQYF
CDR3 DNA: TGTGCCAGCAGCAGAGGGGACAGGGGGTTCGAGCAGTACTTC
V gene: TRBV27
clone size: NA
D gene: TRBD1
J gene: TRBJ2-7

CDR3 protein: CASSARQGANEKLFF
CDR3 DNA: TGTGCCAGCAGCGCACGGCAGGGGGCTAATGAAAAACTGTTTTTT
V gene: TRBV7-2
clone size: NA
D gene: TRBD1
J gene: TRBJ1-4

CDR3 protein: CASSLRRGALQETQYF
CDR3 DNA: TGTGCCAGCAGCTTGCGGCGGGGGGCCCTCCAAGAGACCCAGTACTTC
V gene: TRBV5-4
clone size: few
D gene: TRBD2
J gene: TRBJ2-5

CDR3 protein: CASSLVAGNTGELFF
CDR3 DNA: TGCGCCAGCAGCTTGGTCGCCGGTAACACCGGGGAGCTGTTTTTT
V gene: TRBV5-1
clone size: NA
D gene: NA
J gene: TRBJ2-2

CDR3 protein: CASSAQGAVTEAFF
CDR3 DNA: TGTGCCAGCAGCGCACAGGGGGCGGTCACTGAAGCTTTCTTT
V gene: TRBV9
clone size: NA
D gene: TRBD1
J gene: TRBJ1-1

CDR3 protein: CASSGGRVSNEKLFF
CDR3 DNA: TGTGCCAGCAGTGGGGGCAGGGTGTCTAATGAAAAACTGTTTTTT
V gene: TRBV2
clone size: NA
D gene: NA
J gene: TRBJ1-4

CDR3 protein: CASSLTRTGTEAFF
CDR3 DNA: TGTGCCAGCAGCTTAACCCGGACAGGGACTGAAGCTTTCTTT
V gene: TRBV5-8
clone size: NA
D gene: TRBD1
J gene: TRBJ1-1

CDR3 protein: CASSEWGQGNTEAFF
CDR3 DNA: TGTGCCAGCAGTGAATGGGGACAGGGGAACACTGAAGCTTTCTTT
V gene: TRBV6-1
clone size: few
D gene: TRBD1
J gene: TRBJ1-1

CDR3 protein: CASSLVGTRWDSPLHF
CDR3 DNA: TGTGCCAGCAGCTTAGTCGGGACTAGGTGGGATTCACCCCTCCACTTT
V gene: TRBV7-9
clone size: NA
D gene: NA
J gene: TRBJ1-6

CDR3 protein: CASSFTGTLNTEAFF
CDR3 DNA: TGCGCCAGCAGCTTTACCGGGACACTGAACACTGAAGCTTTCTTT
V gene: TRBV5-1
clone size: NA
D gene: NA
J gene: TRBJ1-1

CDR3 protein: CASSRREQSNQPQHF
CDR3 DNA: TGTGCCAGTAGTAGAAGGGAGCAGAGCAATCAGCCCCAGCATTTT
V gene: TRBV19
clone size: NA
D gene: NA
J gene: TRBJ1-5

CDR3 protein: CASSQHRPGGQDEQYF
CDR3 DNA: TGTGCCAGCAGCCAACATAGGCCGGGGGGGCAGGACGAGCAGTACTTC
V gene: TRBV5-4
clone size: NA
D gene: TRBD2
J gene: TRBJ2-7

CDR3 protein: CASSILVPRNQPQHF
CDR3 DNA: TGTGCCAGTAGTATATTAGTCCCCCGCAATCAGCCCCAGCATTTT
V gene: TRBV19
clone size: NA
D gene: NA
J gene: TRBJ1-5

CDR3 protein: CANRGLGYGYTF
CDR3 DNA: TGTGCCAACAGGGGGCTCGGCTATGGCTACACCTTC
V gene: TRBV6-6
clone size: few
D gene: TRBD1
J gene: TRBJ1-2

CDR3 protein: CASSSTGFLGNTIYF
CDR3 DNA: TGTGCCAGCAGTTCCACAGGGTTTTTGGGAAACACCATATATTTT
V gene: TRBV25-1
clone size: NA
D gene: NA
J gene: TRBJ1-3

CDR3 protein: CASSLRGTSGRTDTQYF
CDR3 DNA: TGTGCCAGCAGCTTGCGGGGGACTAGCGGGCGCACAGATACGCAGTATTTT
V gene: TRBV5-6
clone size: NA
D gene: TRBD2
J gene: TRBJ2-3

CDR3 protein: CASSWASGGASEQYF
CDR3 DNA: TGTGCCAGCAGTTGGGCTAGCGGGGGGGCGAGTGAGCAGTACTTC
V gene: TRBV6-6
clone size: NA
D gene: TRBD2
J gene: TRBJ2-7

CDR3 protein: CASSFVDEQFF
CDR3 DNA: TGTGCCAGCAGCTTCGTTGATGAGCAGTTCTTC
V gene: TRBV7-2
clone size: NA
D gene: NA
J gene: TRBJ2-1

CDR3 protein: CASRAFSGNTIYF
CDR3 DNA: TGTGCCAGCAGGGCTTTCTCTGGAAACACCATATATTTT
V gene: TRBV6-6
clone size: NA
D gene: NA
J gene: TRBJ1-3

CDR3 protein: CASSQATGTGKGYTF
CDR3 DNA: TGTGCCAGCAGCCAAGCAACCGGGACAGGGAAAGGCTACACCTTC
V gene: TRBV4-2
clone size: few
D gene: TRBD1
J gene: TRBJ1-2

CDR3 protein: CASSIERGATDTQYF
CDR3 DNA: TGTGCCAGTAGTATTGAGCGGGGAGCAACAGATACGCAGTATTTT
V gene: TRBV19
clone size: NA
D gene: TRBD2
J gene: TRBJ2-3

CDR3 protein: CASSLLTVMNTEAFF
CDR3 DNA: TGTGCCAGCAGCTTGTTGACAGTCATGAACACTGAAGCTTTCTTT
V gene: TRBV7-2
clone size: NA
D gene: NA
J gene: TRBJ1-1

CDR3 protein: CASSITRGVEGGYTF
CDR3 DNA: TGTGCCAGTAGTATTACCAGGGGAGTCGAAGGTGGCTACACCTTC
V gene: TRBV19
clone size: few
D gene: NA
J gene: TRBJ1-2

CDR3 protein: CASTPGGTDYGYTF
CDR3 DNA: TGTGCCAGCACCCCTGGGGGGACAGACTATGGCTACACCTTC
V gene: TRBV6-1
clone size: NA
D gene: TRBD1
J gene: TRBJ1-2

CDR3 protein: CASSQDRRDRGGRETQYF
CDR3 DNA: TGCGCCAGCAGCCAAGATCGGAGGGATCGGGGGGGCCGCGAGACCCAGTACTTC
V gene: TRBV4-1
clone size: NA
D gene: TRBD2
J gene: TRBJ2-5

CDR3 protein: CASSLSPGQGSEAFF
CDR3 DNA: TGTGCCAGCAGCTTATCCCCGGGACAGGGGAGTGAAGCTTTCTTT
V gene: TRBV7-3
clone size: NA
D gene: TRBD1
J gene: TRBJ1-1

CDR3 protein: CASSPRQGANQPQHF
CDR3 DNA: TGTGCCAGCAGTCCTCGACAGGGCGCAAATCAGCCCCAGCATTTT
V gene: TRBV28
clone size: once
D gene: TRBD1
J gene: TRBJ1-5

CDR3 protein: CASSPRTGSTSYEQYF
CDR3 DNA: TGTGCCAGCAGCCCCCGGACAGGGTCTACCTCCTACGAGCAGTACTTC
V gene: TRBV11-3
clone size: NA
D gene: TRBD1
J gene: TRBJ2-7

CDR3 protein: CASSMGGLRDYTF
CDR3 DNA: TGTGCCAGTAGTATGGGAGGCCTCCGAGACTACACCTTC
V gene: TRBV19
clone size: NA
D gene: NA
J gene: TRBJ1-2

CDR3 protein: CASSQEGSPLTGEVTYGYTF
CDR3 DNA: TGTGCCAGCAGCCAAGAAGGGTCCCCCCTGACAGGGGAGGTTACTTATGGCTACACCTTC
V gene: TRBV4-2
clone size: NA
D gene: TRBD1
J gene: TRBJ1-2

CDR3 protein: CASSVGQRSDTQYF
CDR3 DNA: TGTGCCAGCAGCGTCGGACAAAGATCAGATACGCAGTATTTT
V gene: TRBV9
clone size: NA
D gene: NA
J gene: TRBJ2-3

CDR3 protein: CASSFRDSPGEKLFF
CDR3 DNA: TGTGCCAGTAGTTTCCGGGACAGTCCTGGTGAAAAACTGTTTTTT
V gene: TRBV19
clone size: NA
D gene: TRBD1
J gene: TRBJ1-4

CDR3 protein: CAWSVVGGNEQYF
CDR3 DNA: TGTGCCTGGAGTGTAGTGGGGGGGAACGAGCAGTACTTC
V gene: TRBV30
clone size: NA
D gene: TRBD2
J gene: TRBJ2-7

CDR3 protein: CASSSQGALGYTF
CDR3 DNA: TGTGCCAGCAGCTCACAGGGGGCGCTTGGCTACACCTTC
V gene: TRBV5-6
clone size: NA
D gene: TRBD1
J gene: TRBJ1-2

CDR3 protein: CASTGVLSNQPQHF
CDR3 DNA: TGTGCCAGCACGGGGGTCCTTAGCAATCAGCCCCAGCATTTT
V gene: TRBV2
clone size: NA
D gene: NA
J gene: TRBJ1-5

CDR3 protein: CASGLQGPIYGYTF
CDR3 DNA: TGTGCTAGTGGTTTGCAGGGCCCGATCTATGGCTACACCTTC
V gene: TRBV12-5
clone size: few
D gene: NA
J gene: TRBJ1-2

CDR3 protein: CASSPTGPYGYTF
CDR3 DNA: TGTGCCAGCAGTCCTACAGGCCCCTATGGCTACACCTTC
V gene: TRBV6-5
clone size: few
D gene: NA
J gene: TRBJ1-2

CDR3 protein: CASSMGGRGRETQYF
CDR3 DNA: TGTGCCAGTAGTATGGGTGGGAGGGGTCGAGAGACCCAGTACTTC
V gene: TRBV19
clone size: NA
D gene: TRBD2
J gene: TRBJ2-5

CDR3 protein: CSVGGTVNTEAFF
CDR3 DNA: TGCAGCGTCGGCGGGACAGTGAACACTGAAGCTTTCTTT
V gene: TRBV29-1
clone size: few
D gene: TRBD1
J gene: TRBJ1-1

CDR3 protein: CASSPQRTGNGGYGYTF
CDR3 DNA: TGTGCCAGCAGCCCCCAACGAACCGGGAACGGAGGCTATGGCTACACCTTC
V gene: TRBV13
clone size: few
D gene: NA
J gene: TRBJ1-2

CDR3 protein: CASSPGQGVQPQHF
CDR3 DNA: TGCGCCAGCAGCCCAGGACAAGGGGTTCAGCCCCAGCATTTT
V gene: TRBV5-1
clone size: NA
D gene: NA
J gene: TRBJ1-5

CDR3 protein: CASSLQTGQETQYF
CDR3 DNA: TGTGCCAGCAGCCTGCAGACTGGACAAGAGACCCAGTACTTC
V gene: TRBV7-7
clone size: once
D gene: NA
J gene: TRBJ2-5